This TCR beta chain emerged from a study of T-cell memory formation after mild COVID-19. Germline CDR1 is SGHTA and CDR2 is FQGNSA. Trimming took 2 bases from V and 2 from J, leaving 14 bases between them. The CDR3 runs 16 residues. Using constant-segment primers, 5'RACE produced TCR alpha and TCR beta cDNA libraries carrying sample barcodes and UMIs. TCRdb re-called the 5' RACE reads through MiXCR, storing one row per CDR3 protein. The data show 470,000 or so distinct CDR3 sequences, with 15% to 20% seen just once and approximately 13% held by the top ten. The sequencing sample was made of PBMCs or a T cell subset sorted from them (not recorded which). This chain connects TRBV7-2 to TRBJ2-3; D is uncertain. This TCR derives from an adult woman who had mild COVID-19 (a few samples of this study predate the infection). Cell type and time point are not known. CDR3: CASSLSPGPDTDTQYF. The CDR3 region has the DNA TGTGCCAGCAGCTTATCTCCGGGCCCCGACACAGATACGCAGTATTTT.